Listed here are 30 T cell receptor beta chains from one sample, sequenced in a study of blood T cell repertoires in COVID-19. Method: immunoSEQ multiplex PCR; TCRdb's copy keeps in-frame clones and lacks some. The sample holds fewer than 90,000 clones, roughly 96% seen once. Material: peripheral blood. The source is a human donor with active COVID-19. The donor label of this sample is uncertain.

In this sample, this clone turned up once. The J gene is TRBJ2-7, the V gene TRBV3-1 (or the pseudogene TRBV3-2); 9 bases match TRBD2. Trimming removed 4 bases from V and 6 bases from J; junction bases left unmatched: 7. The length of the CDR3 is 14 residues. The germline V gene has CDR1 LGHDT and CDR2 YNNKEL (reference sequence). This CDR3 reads CASSRTSAVGEQYF. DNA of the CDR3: TGTGCCAGCAGCCGGACTAGCGCTGTCGGCGAGCAGTACTTC.

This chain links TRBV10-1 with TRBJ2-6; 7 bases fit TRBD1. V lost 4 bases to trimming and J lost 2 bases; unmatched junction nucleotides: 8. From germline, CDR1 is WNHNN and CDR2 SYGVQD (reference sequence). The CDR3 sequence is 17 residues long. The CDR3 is CASSADRAGAGANVLTF. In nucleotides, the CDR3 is TGCGCCAGCAGTGCAGACAGGGCCGGCGCTGGGGCCAACGTCCTGACTTTC.

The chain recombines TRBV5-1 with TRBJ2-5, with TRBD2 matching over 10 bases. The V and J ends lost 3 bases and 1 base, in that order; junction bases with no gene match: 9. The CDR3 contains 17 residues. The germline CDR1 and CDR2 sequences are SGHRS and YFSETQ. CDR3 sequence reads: CASSSTSTSGSQETQYF. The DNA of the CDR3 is TGCGCCAGCAGCTCCACTTCGACTAGCGGGTCCCAAGAGACCCAGTACTTC. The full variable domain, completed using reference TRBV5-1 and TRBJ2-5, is KAGVTQTPRYLIKTRGQQVTLSCSPISGHRSVSWYQQTPGQGLQFLFEYFSETQRNKGNFPGRFSGRQFSNSRSEMNVSTLELGDSALYLCASSSTSTSGSQETQYFGPGTRLLVL.

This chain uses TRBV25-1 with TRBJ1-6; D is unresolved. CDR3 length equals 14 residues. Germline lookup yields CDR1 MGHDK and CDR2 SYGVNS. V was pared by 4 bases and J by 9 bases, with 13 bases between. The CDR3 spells CASSVTSGSSPLHF. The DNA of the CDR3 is TGTGCCAGCAGTGTAACCTCGGGGAGTTCACCCCTCCACTTT.

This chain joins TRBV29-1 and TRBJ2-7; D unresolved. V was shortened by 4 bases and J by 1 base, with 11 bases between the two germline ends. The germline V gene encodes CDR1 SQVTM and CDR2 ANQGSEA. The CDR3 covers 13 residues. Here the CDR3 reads CSVGAGRSYEQYF. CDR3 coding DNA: TGCAGCGTTGGGGCCGGTAGATCCTACGAGCAGTACTTC.

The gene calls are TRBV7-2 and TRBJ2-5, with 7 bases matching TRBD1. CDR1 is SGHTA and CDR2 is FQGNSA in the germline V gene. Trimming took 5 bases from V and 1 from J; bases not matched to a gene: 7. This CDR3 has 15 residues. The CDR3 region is CASSKAGTVQETQYF. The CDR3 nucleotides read TGTGCCAGCAGCAAGGCCGGGACAGTCCAAGAGACCCAGTACTTC.

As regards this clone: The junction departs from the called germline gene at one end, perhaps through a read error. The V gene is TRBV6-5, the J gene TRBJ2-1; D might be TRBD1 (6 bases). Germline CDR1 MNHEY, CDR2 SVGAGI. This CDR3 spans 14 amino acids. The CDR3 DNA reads TGTGCCGTAACCGACAGGCCCGCCTACAGTGAGCAGTTCTTC. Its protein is CAVTDRPAYSEQFF.

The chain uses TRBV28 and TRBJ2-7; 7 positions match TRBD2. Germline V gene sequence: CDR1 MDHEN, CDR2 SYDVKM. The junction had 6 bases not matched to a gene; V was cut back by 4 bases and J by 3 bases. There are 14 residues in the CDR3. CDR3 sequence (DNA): TGTGCCAGCAGTTGGGAGGGAGGGCGCTACGAGCAGTACTTC. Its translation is CASSWEGGRYEQYF.

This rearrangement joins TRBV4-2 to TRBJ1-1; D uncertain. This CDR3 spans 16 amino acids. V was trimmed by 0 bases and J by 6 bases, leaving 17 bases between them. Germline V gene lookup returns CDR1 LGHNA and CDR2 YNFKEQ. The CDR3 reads CASSQELLMAGAEAFF. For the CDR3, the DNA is TGTGCCAGCAGCCAAGAACTCCTAATGGCCGGGGCTGAAGCTTTCTTT.

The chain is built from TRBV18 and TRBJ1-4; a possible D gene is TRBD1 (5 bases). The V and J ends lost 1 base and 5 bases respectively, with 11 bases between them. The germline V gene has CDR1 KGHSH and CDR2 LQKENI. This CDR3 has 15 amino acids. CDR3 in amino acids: CASSPRSGQNEKLFF. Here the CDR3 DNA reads TGTGCCAGCTCACCACGGTCAGGGCAGAATGAAAAACTGTTTTTT. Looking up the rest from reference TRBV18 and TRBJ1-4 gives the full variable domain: NAGVMQNPRHLVRRRGQEARLRCSPMKGHSHVYWYRQLPEEGLKFMVYLQKENIIDESGMPKERFSAEFPKEGPSILRIQQVVRGDSAAYFCASSPRSGQNEKLFFGSGTQLSVL.

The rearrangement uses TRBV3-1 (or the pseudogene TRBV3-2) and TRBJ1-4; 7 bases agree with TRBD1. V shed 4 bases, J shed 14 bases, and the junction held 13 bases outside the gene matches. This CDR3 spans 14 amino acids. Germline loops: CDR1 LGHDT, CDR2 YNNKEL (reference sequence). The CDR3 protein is CASSLGHQGGRLFF. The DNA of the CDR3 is TGTGCCAGCAGCCTGGGACACCAGGGGGGTAGGCTGTTTTTT.

The CDR3 sequence: CASSLLSGEETQYF. In DNA, the CDR3 is TGTGCCAGCAGCTTATTGTCGGGGGAAGAGACCCAGTACTTC. The J gene is TRBJ2-5, the V gene TRBV7-8; weak D call: TRBD2 (6 bases). V was cut by 2 bases and J by 3 bases, with 10 bases left in between. This CDR3 contains 14 residues. Germline CDR1 is SGHVS and CDR2 is FQNEAQ.

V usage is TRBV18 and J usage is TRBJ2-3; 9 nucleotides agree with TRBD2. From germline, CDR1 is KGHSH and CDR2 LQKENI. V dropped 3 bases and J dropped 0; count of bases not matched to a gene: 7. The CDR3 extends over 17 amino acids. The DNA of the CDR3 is TGTGCCAGCTCACCGCTAGCGGGGCGGACTAGCACAGATACGCAGTATTTT. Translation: CASSPLAGRTSTDTQYF.

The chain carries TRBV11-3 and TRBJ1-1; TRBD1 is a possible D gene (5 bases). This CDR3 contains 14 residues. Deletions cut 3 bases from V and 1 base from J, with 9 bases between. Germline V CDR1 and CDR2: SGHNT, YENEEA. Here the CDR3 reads CASSFGGKNTEAFF. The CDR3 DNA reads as TGTGCCAGCAGCTTCGGGGGGAAGAACACTGAAGCTTTCTTT. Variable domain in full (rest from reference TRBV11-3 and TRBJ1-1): EAGVVQSPRYKIIEKKQPVAFWCNPISGHNTLYWYLQNLGQGPELLIRYENEEAVDDSQLPKDRFSAERLKGVDSTLKIQPAELGDSAVYLCASSFGGKNTEAFFGQGTRLTVV.

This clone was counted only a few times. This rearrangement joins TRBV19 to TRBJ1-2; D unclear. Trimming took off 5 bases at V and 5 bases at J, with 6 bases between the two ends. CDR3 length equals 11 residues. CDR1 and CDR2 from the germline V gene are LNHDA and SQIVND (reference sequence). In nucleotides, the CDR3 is TGTGCCAGTAGTTCGGGGTATGGCTACACCTTC. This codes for CASSSGYGYTF.

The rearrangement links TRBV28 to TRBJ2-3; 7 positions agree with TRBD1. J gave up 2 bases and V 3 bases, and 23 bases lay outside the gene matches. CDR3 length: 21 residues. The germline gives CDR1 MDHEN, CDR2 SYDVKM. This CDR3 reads CASSFYSGSISPGQITDTQYF. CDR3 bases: TGTGCCAGCAGTTTTTATTCGGGATCCATATCCCCGGGACAGATCACAGATACGCAGTATTTT.

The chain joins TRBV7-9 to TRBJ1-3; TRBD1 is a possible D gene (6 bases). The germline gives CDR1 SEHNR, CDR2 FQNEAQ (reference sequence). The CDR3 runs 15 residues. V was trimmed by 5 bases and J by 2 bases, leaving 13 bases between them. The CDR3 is CASSPRGPTGNTIYF. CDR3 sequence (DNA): TGTGCCAGCAGCCCGCGGGGGCCGACTGGAAACACCATATATTTT. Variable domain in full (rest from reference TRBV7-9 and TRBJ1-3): DTGVSQNPRHKITKRGQNVTFRCDPISEHNRLYWYRQTLGQGPEFLTYFQNEAQLEKSRLLSDRFSAERPKGSFSTLEIQRTEQGDSAMYLCASSPRGPTGNTIYFGEGSWLTVV.

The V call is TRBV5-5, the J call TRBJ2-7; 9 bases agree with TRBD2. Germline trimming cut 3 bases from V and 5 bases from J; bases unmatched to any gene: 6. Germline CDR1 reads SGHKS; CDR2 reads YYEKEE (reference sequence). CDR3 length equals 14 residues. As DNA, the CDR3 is TGTGCCAGCAGCTCGGGACTAGCATCCCACGAGCAGTACTTC. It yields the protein CASSSGLASHEQYF.

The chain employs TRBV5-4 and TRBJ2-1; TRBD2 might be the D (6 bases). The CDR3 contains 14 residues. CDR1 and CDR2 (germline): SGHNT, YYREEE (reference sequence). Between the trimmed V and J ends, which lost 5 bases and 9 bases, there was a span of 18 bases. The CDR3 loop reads CASSSGTESSEQFF. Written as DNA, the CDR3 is TGTGCCAGCAGTTCCGGGACTGAGTCGAGTGAGCAGTTCTTC. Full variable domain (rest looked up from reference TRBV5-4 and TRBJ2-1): ETGVTQSPTHLIKTRGQQVTLRCSSQSGHNTVSWYQQALGQGPQFIFQYYREEENGRGNFPPRFSGLQFPNYSSELNVNALELDDSALYLCASSSGTESSEQFFGPGTRLTVL.

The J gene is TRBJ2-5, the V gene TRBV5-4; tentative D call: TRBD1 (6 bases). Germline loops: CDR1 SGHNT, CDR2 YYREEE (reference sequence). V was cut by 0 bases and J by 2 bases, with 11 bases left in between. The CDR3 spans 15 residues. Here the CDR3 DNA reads TGTGCCAGCAGCTTGGGGGGGACATTACAAGAGACCCAGTACTTC. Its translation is CASSLGGTLQETQYF.

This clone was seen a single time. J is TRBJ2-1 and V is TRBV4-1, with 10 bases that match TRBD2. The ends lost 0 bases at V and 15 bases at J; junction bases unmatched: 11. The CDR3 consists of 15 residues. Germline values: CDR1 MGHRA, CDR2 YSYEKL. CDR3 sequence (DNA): TGCGCCAGCAGCCAAGAGGACGATAGCGGGGGGTTCCGGTTCTTC. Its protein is CASSQEDDSGGFRFF.

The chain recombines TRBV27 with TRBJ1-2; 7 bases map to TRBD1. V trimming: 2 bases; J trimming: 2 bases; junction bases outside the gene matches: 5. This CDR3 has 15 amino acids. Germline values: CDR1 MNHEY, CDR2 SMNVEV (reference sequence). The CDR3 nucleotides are TGTGCCAGCAGTTTAAGGGGGCAGGTGAACTATGGCTACACCTTC. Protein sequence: CASSLRGQVNYGYTF.

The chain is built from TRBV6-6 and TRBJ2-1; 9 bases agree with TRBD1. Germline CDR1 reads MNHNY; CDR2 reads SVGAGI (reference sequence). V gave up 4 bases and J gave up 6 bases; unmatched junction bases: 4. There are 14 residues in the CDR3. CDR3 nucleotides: TGTGCCAGCAGTTTCCGGGACAGGGCCAATGAGCAGTTCTTC. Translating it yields CASSFRDRANEQFF.

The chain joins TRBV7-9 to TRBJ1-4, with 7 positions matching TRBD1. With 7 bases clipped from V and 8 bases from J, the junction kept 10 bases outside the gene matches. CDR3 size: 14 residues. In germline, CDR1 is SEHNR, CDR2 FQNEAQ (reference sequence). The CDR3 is CASTQGEWEEKLFF. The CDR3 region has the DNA TGTGCCAGCACCCAGGGGGAGTGGGAAGAAAAACTGTTTTTT.

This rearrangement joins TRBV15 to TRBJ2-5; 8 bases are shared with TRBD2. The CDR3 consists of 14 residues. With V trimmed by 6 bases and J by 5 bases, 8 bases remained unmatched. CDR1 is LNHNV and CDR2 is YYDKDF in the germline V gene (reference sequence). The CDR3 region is CATRYGGAKETQYF. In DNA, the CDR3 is TGTGCCACCAGATACGGGGGGGCCAAGGAGACCCAGTACTTC. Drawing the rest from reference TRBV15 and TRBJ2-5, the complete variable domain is DAMVIQNPRYQVTQFGKPVTLSCSQTLNHNVMYWYQQKSSQAPKLLFHYYDKDFNNEADTPDNFQSRRPNTSFCFLDIRSPGLGDTAMYLCATRYGGAKETQYFGPGTRLLVL.

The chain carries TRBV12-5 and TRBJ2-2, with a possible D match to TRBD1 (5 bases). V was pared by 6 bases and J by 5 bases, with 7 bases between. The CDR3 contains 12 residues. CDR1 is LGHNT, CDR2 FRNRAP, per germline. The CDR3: CASGRGTGELFF. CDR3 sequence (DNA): TGTGCTAGTGGAAGGGGAACCGGGGAGCTGTTTTTT.

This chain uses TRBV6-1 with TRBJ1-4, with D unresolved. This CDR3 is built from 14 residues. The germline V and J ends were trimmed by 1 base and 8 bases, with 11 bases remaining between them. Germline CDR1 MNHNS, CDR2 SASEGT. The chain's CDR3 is CASSEVGGLEKLFF. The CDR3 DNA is TGTGCCAGCAGTGAAGTGGGAGGCCTCGAAAAACTGTTTTTT.

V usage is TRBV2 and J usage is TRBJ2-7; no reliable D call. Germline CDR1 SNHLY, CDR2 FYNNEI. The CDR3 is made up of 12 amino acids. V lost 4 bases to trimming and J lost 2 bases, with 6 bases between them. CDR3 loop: CASSAQAYEQYF. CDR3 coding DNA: TGTGCCAGCAGTGCACAAGCCTACGAGCAGTACTTC.

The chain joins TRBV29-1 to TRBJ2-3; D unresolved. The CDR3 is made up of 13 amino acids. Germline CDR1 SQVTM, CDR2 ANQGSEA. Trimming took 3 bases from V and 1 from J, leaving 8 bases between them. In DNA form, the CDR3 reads TGCAGCGTTGAGTTCCAGGGCACAGATACGCAGTATTTT. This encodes CSVEFQGTDTQYF.

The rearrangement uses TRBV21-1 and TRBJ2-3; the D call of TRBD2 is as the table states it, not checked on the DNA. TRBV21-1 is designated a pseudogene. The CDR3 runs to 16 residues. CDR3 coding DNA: TGTGCCAGCAGCGGCCTAGCGGGAGTCCCCACAGATACGCAGTATTTT. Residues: CASSGLAGVPTDTQYF.